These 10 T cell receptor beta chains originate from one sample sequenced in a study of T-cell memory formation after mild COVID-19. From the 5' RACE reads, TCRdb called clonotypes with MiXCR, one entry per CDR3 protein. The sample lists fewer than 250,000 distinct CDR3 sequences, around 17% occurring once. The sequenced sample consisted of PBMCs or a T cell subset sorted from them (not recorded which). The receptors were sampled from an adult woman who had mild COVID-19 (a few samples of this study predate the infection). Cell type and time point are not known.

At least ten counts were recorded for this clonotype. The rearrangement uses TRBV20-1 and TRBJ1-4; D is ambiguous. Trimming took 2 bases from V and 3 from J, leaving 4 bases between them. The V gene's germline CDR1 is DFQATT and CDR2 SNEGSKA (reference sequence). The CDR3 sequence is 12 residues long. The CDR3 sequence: CSARFANEKLFF. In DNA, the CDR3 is TGCAGTGCTAGATTCGCTAATGAAAAACTGTTTTTT.

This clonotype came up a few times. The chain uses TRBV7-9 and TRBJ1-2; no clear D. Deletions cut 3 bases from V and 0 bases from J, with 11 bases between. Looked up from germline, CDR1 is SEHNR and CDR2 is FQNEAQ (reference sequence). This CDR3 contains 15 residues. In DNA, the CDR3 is TGTGCCAGCAGCTTGAAGGAGGGCCCTAACTATGGCTACACCTTC. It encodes CASSLKEGPNYGYTF.

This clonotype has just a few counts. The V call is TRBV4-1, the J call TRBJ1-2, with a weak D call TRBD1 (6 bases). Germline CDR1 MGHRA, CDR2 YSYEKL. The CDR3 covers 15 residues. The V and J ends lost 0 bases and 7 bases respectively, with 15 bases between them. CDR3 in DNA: TGCGCCAGCAGCCAAGAAGGCCAGGGGAGAGGTGGCTACACCTTC. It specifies CASSQEGQGRGGYTF.

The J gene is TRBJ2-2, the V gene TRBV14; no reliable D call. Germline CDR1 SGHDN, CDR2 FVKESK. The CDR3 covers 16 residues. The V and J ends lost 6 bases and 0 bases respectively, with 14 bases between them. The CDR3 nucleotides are TGTGCCAGCAGGCTTGCCGGCAACACGAACACCGGGGAGCTGTTTTTT. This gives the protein CASRLAGNTNTGELFF.

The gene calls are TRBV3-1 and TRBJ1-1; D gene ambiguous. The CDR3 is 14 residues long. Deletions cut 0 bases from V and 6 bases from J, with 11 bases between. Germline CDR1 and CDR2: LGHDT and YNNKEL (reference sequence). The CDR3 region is CASSQDLAAAEAFF. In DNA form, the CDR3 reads TGTGCCAGCAGCCAAGATCTGGCGGCGGCTGAAGCTTTCTTT.

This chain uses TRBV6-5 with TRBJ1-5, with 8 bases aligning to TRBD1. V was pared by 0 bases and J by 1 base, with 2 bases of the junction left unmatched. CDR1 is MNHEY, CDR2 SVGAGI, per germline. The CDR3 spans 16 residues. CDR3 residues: CASSYSRTGSNQPQHF. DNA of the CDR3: TGTGCCAGCAGTTACTCTCGGACAGGGAGCAATCAGCCCCAGCATTTT.

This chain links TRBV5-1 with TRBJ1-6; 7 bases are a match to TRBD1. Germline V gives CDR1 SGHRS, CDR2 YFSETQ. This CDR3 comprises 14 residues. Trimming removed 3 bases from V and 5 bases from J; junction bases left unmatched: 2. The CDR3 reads CASSWGQNNSPLHF. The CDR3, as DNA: TGCGCCAGCAGCTGGGGACAGAATAATTCACCCCTCCACTTT. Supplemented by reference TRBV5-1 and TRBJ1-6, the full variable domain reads KAGVTQTPRYLIKTRGQQVTLSCSPISGHRSVSWYQQTPGQGLQFLFEYFSETQRNKGNFPGRFSGRQFSNSRSEMNVSTLELGDSALYLCASSWGQNNSPLHFGNGTRLTVT.

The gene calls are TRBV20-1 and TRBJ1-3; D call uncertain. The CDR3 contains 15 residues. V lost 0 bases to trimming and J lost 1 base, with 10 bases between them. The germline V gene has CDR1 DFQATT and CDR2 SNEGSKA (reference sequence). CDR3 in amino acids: CSARDREGSGNTIYF. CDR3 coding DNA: TGCAGTGCTAGAGATCGCGAAGGGTCTGGAAACACCATATATTTT.

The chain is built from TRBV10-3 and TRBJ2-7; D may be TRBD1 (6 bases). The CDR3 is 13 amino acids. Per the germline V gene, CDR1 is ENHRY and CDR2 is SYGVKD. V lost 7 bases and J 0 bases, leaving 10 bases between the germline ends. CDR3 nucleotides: TGTGCCATCACCCCGGACAGCTCCTACGAGCAGTACTTC. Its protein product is CAITPDSSYEQYF.

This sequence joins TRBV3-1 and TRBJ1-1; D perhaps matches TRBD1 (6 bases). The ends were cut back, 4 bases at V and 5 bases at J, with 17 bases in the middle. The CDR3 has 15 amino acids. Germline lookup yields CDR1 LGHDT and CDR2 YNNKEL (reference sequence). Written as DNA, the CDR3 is TGTGCCAGCAGCCTAACCCCCGGGGGGCGGACTGAAGCTTTCTTT. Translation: CASSLTPGGRTEAFF.